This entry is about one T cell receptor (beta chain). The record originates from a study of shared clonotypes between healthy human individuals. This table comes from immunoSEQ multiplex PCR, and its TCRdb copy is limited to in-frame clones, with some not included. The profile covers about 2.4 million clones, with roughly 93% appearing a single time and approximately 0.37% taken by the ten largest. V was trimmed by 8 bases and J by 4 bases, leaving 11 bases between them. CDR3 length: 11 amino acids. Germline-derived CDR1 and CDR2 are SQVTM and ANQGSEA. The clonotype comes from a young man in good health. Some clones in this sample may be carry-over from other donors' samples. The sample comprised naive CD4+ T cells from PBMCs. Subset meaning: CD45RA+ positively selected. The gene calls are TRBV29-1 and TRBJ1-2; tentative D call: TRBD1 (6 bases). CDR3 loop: CSQGGGYGYTF. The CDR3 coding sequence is TGCAGCCAGGGAGGGGGCTATGGCTACACCTTC.